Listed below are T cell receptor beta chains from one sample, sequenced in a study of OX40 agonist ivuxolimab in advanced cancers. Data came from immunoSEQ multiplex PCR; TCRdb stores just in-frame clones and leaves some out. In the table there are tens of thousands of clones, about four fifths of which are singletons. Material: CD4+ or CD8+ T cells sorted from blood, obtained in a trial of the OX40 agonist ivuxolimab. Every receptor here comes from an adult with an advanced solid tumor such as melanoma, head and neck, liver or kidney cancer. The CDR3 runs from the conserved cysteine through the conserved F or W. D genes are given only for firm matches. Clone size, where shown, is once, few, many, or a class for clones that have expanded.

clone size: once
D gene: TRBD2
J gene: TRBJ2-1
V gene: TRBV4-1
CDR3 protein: CASSRLTSAFTNEQFF
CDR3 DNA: TGCGCCAGCAGCCGCCTGACTAGCGCGTTTACGAATGAGCAGTTCTTC

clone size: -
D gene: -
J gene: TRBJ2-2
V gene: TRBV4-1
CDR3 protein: CASSPPGTANTGELFF
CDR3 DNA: TGCGCCAGCAGCCCACCCGGGACTGCGAACACCGGGGAGCTGTTTTTT

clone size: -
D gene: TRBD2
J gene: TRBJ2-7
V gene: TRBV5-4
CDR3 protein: CASSLELAGVVNYEQYF
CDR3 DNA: TGTGCCAGCAGCTTGGAACTAGCGGGAGTAGTAAACTACGAGCAGTACTTC

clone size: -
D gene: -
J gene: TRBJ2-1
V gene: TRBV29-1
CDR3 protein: CSVEAGELYNEQFF
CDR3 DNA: TGCAGCGTTGAAGCGGGAGAGCTCTACAATGAGCAGTTCTTC

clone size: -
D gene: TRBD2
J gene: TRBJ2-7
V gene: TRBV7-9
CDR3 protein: CASSNRTSGKYF
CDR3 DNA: TGTGCCAGCAGCAATCGGACTAGCGGGAAGTACTTC

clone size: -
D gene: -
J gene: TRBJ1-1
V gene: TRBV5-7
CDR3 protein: CASSSTGGAFF
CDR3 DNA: TGTGCCAGCAGCTCCACCGGCGGAGCTTTCTTT

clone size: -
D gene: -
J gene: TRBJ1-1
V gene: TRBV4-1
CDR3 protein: CASSLEREGKAEAFF
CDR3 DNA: TGCGCCAGCAGCCTCGAAAGGGAGGGAAAGGCTGAAGCTTTCTTT

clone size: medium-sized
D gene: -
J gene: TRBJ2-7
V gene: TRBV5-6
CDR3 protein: CASSFQGIVHEQYF
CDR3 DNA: TGTGCCAGCAGCTTCCAGGGTATAGTCCACGAGCAGTACTTC

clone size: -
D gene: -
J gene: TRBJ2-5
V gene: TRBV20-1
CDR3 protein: CSAISGQTQYF
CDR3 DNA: TGCAGTGCTATTTCAGGGCAGACCCAGTACTTC

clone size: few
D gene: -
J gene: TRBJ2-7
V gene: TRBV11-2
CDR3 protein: CASSLYRTYEQYF
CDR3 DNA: TGTGCCAGCAGCTTATACCGAACTTACGAGCAGTACTTC

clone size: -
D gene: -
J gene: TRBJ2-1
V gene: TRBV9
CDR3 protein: CASSANYNEQFF
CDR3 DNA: TGTGCCAGCAGCGCTAATTATAATGAGCAGTTCTTC

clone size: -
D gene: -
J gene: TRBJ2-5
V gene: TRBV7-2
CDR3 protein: CASSIQPGGLETQYF
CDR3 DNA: TGTGCCAGCAGCATCCAACCTGGGGGCCTAGAGACCCAGTACTTC

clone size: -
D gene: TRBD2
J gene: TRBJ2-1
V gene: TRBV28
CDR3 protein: CASSLRMGTSGSSRPYNEQFF
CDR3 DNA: TGTGCCAGCAGTTTAAGGATGGGGACTAGCGGGAGTTCAAGGCCCTACAATGAGCAGTTCTTC

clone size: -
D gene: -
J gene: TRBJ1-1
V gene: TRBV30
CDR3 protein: CAWSPISGGAFF
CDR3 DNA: TGTGCCTGGAGCCCAATCTCGGGGGGAGCTTTCTTT

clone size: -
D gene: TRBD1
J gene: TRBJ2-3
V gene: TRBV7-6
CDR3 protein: CASSLAGTDTDTQYF
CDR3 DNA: TGTGCCAGCAGCTTAGCCGGGACAGACACAGATACGCAGTATTTT

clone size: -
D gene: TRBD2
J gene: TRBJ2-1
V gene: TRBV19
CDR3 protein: CASSIDFRTSVTLGGEQFF
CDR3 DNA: TGTGCCAGTAGTATAGATTTCAGGACTAGCGTTACCCTTGGAGGTGAGCAGTTCTTC

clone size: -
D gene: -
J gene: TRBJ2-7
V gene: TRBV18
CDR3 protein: CASSPPAGPYEQYF
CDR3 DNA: TGTGCCAGCTCACCACCGGCGGGGCCCTACGAGCAGTACTTC

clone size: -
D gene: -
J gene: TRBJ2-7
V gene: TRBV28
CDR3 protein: CASNTGWPYEQYF
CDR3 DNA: TGTGCCAGCAATACAGGGTGGCCCTACGAGCAGTACTTC

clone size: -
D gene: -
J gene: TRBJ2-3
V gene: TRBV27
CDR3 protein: CASSSARSTDTQYF
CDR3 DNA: TGTGCCAGCAGTTCCGCCAGGTCCACAGATACGCAGTATTTT

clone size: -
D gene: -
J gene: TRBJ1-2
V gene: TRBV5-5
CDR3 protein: CASSLFPKQGDGYTF
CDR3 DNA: TGTGCCAGCAGCTTGTTTCCTAAACAAGGGGATGGCTACACCTTC

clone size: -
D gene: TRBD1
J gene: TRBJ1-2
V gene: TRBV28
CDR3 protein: CASSLTGANYGYTF
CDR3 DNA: TGTGCCAGCAGTTTAACAGGGGCAAACTATGGCTACACCTTC

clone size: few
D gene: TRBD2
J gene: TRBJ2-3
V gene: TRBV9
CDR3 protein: CASSRSSGRDTQYF
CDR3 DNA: TGTGCCAGCAGCCGGTCTAGCGGGCGTGATACGCAGTATTTT

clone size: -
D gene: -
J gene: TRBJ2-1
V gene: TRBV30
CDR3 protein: CAASGDPYNEQFF
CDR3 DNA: TGTGCCGCGAGTGGGGATCCCTACAATGAGCAGTTCTTC

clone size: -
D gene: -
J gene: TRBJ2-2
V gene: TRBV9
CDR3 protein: CASSVQGDGELFF
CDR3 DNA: TGTGCCAGCAGCGTTCAGGGAGACGGGGAGCTGTTTTTT

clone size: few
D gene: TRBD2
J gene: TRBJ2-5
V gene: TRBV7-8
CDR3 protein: CASSLAIGLAGVSAQETQYF
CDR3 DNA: TGTGCCAGCAGCTTAGCGATCGGACTAGCGGGAGTCTCCGCCCAAGAGACCCAGTACTTC

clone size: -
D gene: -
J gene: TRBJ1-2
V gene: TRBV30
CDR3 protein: CAWSAGAAFYGYTF
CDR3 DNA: TGTGCCTGGAGTGCGGGAGCCGCTTTCTATGGCTACACCTTC

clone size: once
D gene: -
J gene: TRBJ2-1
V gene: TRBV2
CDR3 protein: CAAALDTYNNEQFF
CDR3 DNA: TGTGCCGCAGCCTTGGACACCTACAACAATGAGCAGTTCTTC

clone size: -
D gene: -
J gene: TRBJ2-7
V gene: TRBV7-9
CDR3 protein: CASSSGSLDGLYF
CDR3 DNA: TGTGCCAGCAGCTCAGGATCATTGGACGGTCTTTACTTC

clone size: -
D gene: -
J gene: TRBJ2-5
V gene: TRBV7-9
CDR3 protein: CASSSGSLDGLYF
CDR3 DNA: TGTGCCAGCAGCTCAGGATCATTGGACGGTCTTTACTTC

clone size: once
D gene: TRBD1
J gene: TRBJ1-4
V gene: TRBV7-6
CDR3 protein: CASSLGTGLGEKLFF
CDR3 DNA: TGTGCCAGCAGCTTAGGGACAGGGTTGGGTGAAAAACTGTTTTTT